The 26 T cell receptor beta chains listed next were all sequenced from one sample in a study of blood T cell repertoires in COVID-19. The method was immunoSEQ multiplex PCR; TCRdb's version includes in-frame clones alone and lacks a portion of them. The sample gives around 340,000 clones, 85% to 90% of which show up once; approximately 1% is in the top ten. Sequencing was carried out using PBMCs or T cells enriched from blood (not recorded which). The receptor source for this set is a woman in her twenties or thirties who had been exposed to COVID-19.

The chain carries TRBV10-3 and TRBJ1-1; TRBD1 matches at 7 bases. The CDR3 totals 14 residues. CDR1 is ENHRY and CDR2 is SYGVKD in the germline V gene. V was pared by 2 bases and J by 3 bases, with 3 bases of the junction left unmatched. CDR3 sequence reads: CAISETGDDTEAFF. CDR3 DNA sequence: TGTGCCATCAGTGAGACAGGGGATGACACTGAAGCTTTCTTT.

J is TRBJ1-1 and V is TRBV5-1; perhaps TRBD1 as D (6 bases). The CDR3 has 13 residues. Germline CDR1 SGHRS, CDR2 YFSETQ. Trimming took 2 bases from V and 6 from J, leaving 11 bases between them. Written as DNA, the CDR3 is TGCGCCAGCAGCTTACGTAACAGGGCTGAAGCTTTCTTT. Its protein is CASSLRNRAEAFF.

This clone was counted between two and nine times. V gene TRBV10-1 combines with J gene TRBJ2-1, with 8 positions matching TRBD2. J was trimmed by 0 bases and V by 5 bases; bases with no gene match: 12. CDR1 and CDR2 from the germline V gene are WNHNN and SYGVQD (reference sequence). The CDR3 loop spans 18 amino acids. This CDR3 reads CASSPGLAVPRSYNEQFF. CDR3 DNA: TGCGCCAGCAGTCCTGGACTAGCTGTACCCCGCTCCTACAATGAGCAGTTCTTC.

The chain is built from TRBV5-1 and TRBJ2-2; 9 positions agree with TRBD2. V lost 3 bases to trimming and J lost 1 base; unmatched junction nucleotides: 4. The length of the CDR3 is 16 residues. Germline V gene data show CDR1 as SGHRS and CDR2 as YFSETQ. CDR3 bases: TGCGCCAGCAGCTCCCCTAGCGGGAAGAACACCGGGGAGCTGTTTTTT. This sequence encodes CASSSPSGKNTGELFF.

This rearrangement joins TRBV5-1 to TRBJ1-3; D gene ambiguous. This CDR3 region has 15 residues. Germline V gives CDR1 SGHRS, CDR2 YFSETQ. V dropped 0 bases and J dropped 4 bases, with 11 bases sitting between them. The CDR3 reads CASSLDAGSGNTIYF. The CDR3 DNA reads TGCGCCAGCAGCTTGGATGCGGGTTCGGGAAACACCATATATTTT.

This clone was counted only a few times. V usage is TRBV4-1 and J usage is TRBJ1-4, with TRBD1 as a possible D gene (6 bases). This CDR3 has 15 amino acids. The V and J ends lost 0 bases and 6 bases respectively, with 11 bases between them. Germline CDR1 MGHRA, CDR2 YSYEKL. The CDR3 loop is CASSQDWGGHEKLFF. CDR3 in DNA: TGCGCCAGCAGCCAAGATTGGGGGGGGCATGAAAAACTGTTTTTT.

The J gene is TRBJ1-1, the V gene TRBV28; 7 positions agree with TRBD1. The CDR3 loop spans 15 amino acids. V shed 5 bases, J shed 7 bases, and the junction held 13 bases outside the gene matches. Germline V gene lookup returns CDR1 MDHEN and CDR2 SYDVKM. The CDR3: CASSPGTATRSEAFF. CDR3 in DNA: TGTGCCAGCAGTCCTGGGACAGCGACGCGAAGTGAAGCTTTCTTT.

This chain connects TRBV7-2 to TRBJ2-7, with D perhaps TRBD2 (6 bases). V was pared by 3 bases and J by 0 bases, with 12 bases between. The length of the CDR3 is 15 residues. Germline V gives CDR1 SGHTA, CDR2 FQGNSA. The CDR3 DNA reads as TGTGCCAGCAGCTTCGGCGGGAAGAGCTCCTACGAGCAGTACTTC. Its protein is CASSFGGKSSYEQYF.

The count of this clone is one. The rearrangement joins TRBV4-2 to TRBJ2-4; TRBD2 might be the D (6 bases). This CDR3 spans 16 amino acids. V was shortened by 1 base and J by 4 bases, with 14 bases between the two germline ends. Per germline, CDR1 LGHNA and CDR2 YNFKEQ. The CDR3 here is CASSQGLRDLKNIQYF. The CDR3 nucleotides are TGTGCCAGCAGCCAAGGCCTCCGGGACTTGAAAAACATTCAGTACTTC.

This rearrangement joins TRBV27 to TRBJ2-3, with 12 bases identical to TRBD2. Per the germline V gene, CDR1 is MNHEY and CDR2 is SMNVEV (reference sequence). The trim removed 5 bases at V and 4 bases at J, leaving 10 bases unmatched. The CDR3 has 17 residues. CDR3 in DNA: TGTGCCAGCAGTATGACTAGCGGGGGAACTTCGGCAGATACGCAGTATTTT. Translation: CASSMTSGGTSADTQYF.

The V call is TRBV18, the J call TRBJ1-2; D is undetermined. V was pared by 0 bases and J by 6 bases, with 11 bases between. CDR3 length: 14 residues. CDR1 and CDR2 from the germline V gene are KGHSH and LQKENI. The CDR3 nucleotides read TGTGCCAGCTCACCACCGGTGGAGGGCGATGGCTACACCTTC. This sequence encodes CASSPPVEGDGYTF.

This clone was seen more than once but under ten times. The gene calls are TRBV14 and TRBJ2-7; 7 bases match TRBD2. The CDR3 spans 14 residues. CDR1 SGHDN and CDR2 FVKESK come from the germline V gene. V trimming: 1 base; J trimming: 6 bases; junction bases outside the gene matches: 6. The CDR3 coding sequence is TGTGCCAGCAGCCAAGCCGGGGGGTATGGCGAGCAGTACTTC. This translates into CASSQAGGYGEQYF. The variable domain in full, completed from reference TRBV14 and TRBJ2-7, reads EAGVTQFPSHSVIEKGQTVTLRCDPISGHDNLYWYRRVMGKEIKFLLHFVKESKQDESGMPNNRFLAERTGGTYSTLKVQPAELEDSGVYFCASSQAGGYGEQYFGPGTRLTVT.

This chain joins TRBV2 and TRBJ1-2; 12 bases agree with TRBD1. V shed 11 bases, J shed 6 bases, and the junction held 10 bases outside the gene matches. The CDR3 sequence is 14 residues long. Germline CDR1 reads SNHLY; CDR2 reads FYNNEI. The CDR3: CASLWGQGADGYTF. The CDR3 DNA follows: TGTGCCTCACTATGGGGACAGGGGGCCGATGGCTACACCTTC.

The chain recombines TRBV6-4 with TRBJ1-2; weak D call: TRBD1 (6 bases). The ends were cut back, 2 bases at V and 3 bases at J, with 22 bases in the middle. CDR1 is MRHNA and CDR2 is SNTAGT in the germline V gene. This CDR3 region has 18 residues. CDR3 protein: CASSDQHAPTGPHYGYTF. CDR3 DNA sequence: TGTGCCAGCAGTGACCAACACGCCCCAACAGGGCCCCACTATGGCTACACCTTC.

CDR3 coding DNA: TGTGCCAGCAGCGAATGGGACAGGGGTGGCTACACCTTC. It specifies CASSEWDRGGYTF. V gene TRBV2 combines with J gene TRBJ1-2; 10 positions agree with TRBD1. The CDR3 runs 13 residues. Germline-derived CDR1 and CDR2 are SNHLY and FYNNEI. J gave up 7 bases and V 6 bases, and 5 bases lay outside the gene matches.

The CDR3 bases are TGTGCCAGCAGTTTATGGGCAGGTGGACAGCAAGAGACCCAGTACTTC. This encodes CASSLWAGGQQETQYF. V gene TRBV28 combines with J gene TRBJ2-5, with D maybe TRBD1 (6 bases). This CDR3 contains 16 residues. Germline CDR1 MDHEN, CDR2 SYDVKM. Deletions cut 0 bases from V and 2 bases from J, with 13 bases between.

This clone appeared a single time. V gene TRBV10-1 combines with J gene TRBJ2-5; 7 bases line up with TRBD2. The trim removed 6 bases at V and 5 bases at J, leaving 6 bases unmatched. The CDR3 consists of 13 residues. Germline values: CDR1 WNHNN, CDR2 SYGVQD (reference sequence). CDR3 DNA: TGCGCCAGCAGCGCCTGGGGGGGGGAGACCCAGTACTTC. This codes for CASSAWGGETQYF.

The rearrangement uses TRBV28 and TRBJ2-2; a possible D gene is TRBD1 (5 bases). This CDR3 is built from 14 residues. Trimming stripped 2 bases from V and 6 bases from J, with 10 bases between. Looked up from germline, CDR1 is MDHEN and CDR2 is SYDVKM. In DNA form, the CDR3 reads TGTGCCAGCAGTTTAGGGCAGGGCGCCGGGGAGCTGTTTTTT. As protein: CASSLGQGAGELFF.

This CDR3 reads CASSSPRGGMTEAFF. The CDR3 DNA is TGTGCCAGCAGTTCCCCACGGGGGGGTATGACTGAAGCTTTCTTT. V is TRBV27 and J is TRBJ1-1, with D perhaps TRBD1 (5 bases). The CDR3 is 15 amino acids. V lost 4 bases to trimming and J lost 5 bases, with 17 bases between them. The germline V gene has CDR1 MNHEY and CDR2 SMNVEV (reference sequence).

This chain connects TRBV28 to TRBJ1-5, with 8 bases that match TRBD1. The CDR3 sequence is 13 residues long. Germline lookup yields CDR1 MDHEN and CDR2 SYDVKM. Trimming took 11 bases from V and 4 from J; bases not matched to a gene: 7. Written as DNA, the CDR3 is TGTGCCCAAGGTGGACAGGGTAATCAGCCCCAGCATTTT. Translation: CAQGGQGNQPQHF. The full variable domain, in which reference TRBV28 and TRBJ1-5 provide the parts outside the CDR3, is DVKVTQSSRYLVKRTGEKVFLECVQDMDHENMFWYRQDPGLGLRLIYFSYDVKMKEKGDIPEGYSVSREKKERFSLILESASTNQTSMYLCAQGGQGNQPQHFGDGTRLSIL.

The table lists this clone with a count of one. V gene TRBV9 combines with J gene TRBJ2-1; TRBD2 might be the D (6 bases). Trimming removed 2 bases at V and 8 bases at J, with 11 bases between. The CDR3 covers 13 residues. Germline V gene sequence: CDR1 SGDLS, CDR2 YYNGEE. CDR3 sequence: CASSVGGRDEQFF. The CDR3 DNA sequence: TGTGCCAGCAGCGTTGGAGGGCGGGATGAGCAGTTCTTC.

The chain employs TRBV27 and TRBJ1-2; D may be TRBD1 (6 bases). Germline assignment: CDR1 MNHEY and CDR2 SMNVEV (reference sequence). This CDR3 comprises 18 residues. V gave up 5 bases and J gave up 0 bases, with 22 bases separating them. CDR3 region: CASSPTDRLAPSNYGYTF. The CDR3 region has the DNA TGTGCCAGCAGTCCTACCGACAGGTTAGCCCCTTCTAACTATGGCTACACCTTC.

The chain uses TRBV15 and TRBJ2-1; 9 bases align to TRBD2. The J segment lost 4 bases and the V segment lost 0 bases, leaving 4 bases of the junction unmatched. This CDR3 contains 16 residues. Germline CDR1 LNHNV, CDR2 YYDKDF (reference sequence). CDR3: CATSRELAGTYNEQFF. Here the CDR3 DNA reads TGTGCCACCAGCAGAGAACTAGCGGGTACTTACAATGAGCAGTTCTTC.

The V call is TRBV5-1, the J call TRBJ2-7, with 9 bases fitting TRBD1. Germline loops: CDR1 SGHRS, CDR2 YFSETQ. CDR3 length: 13 residues. Trimming took 3 bases from V and 5 from J; bases not matched to a gene: 3. CDR3 amino acids: CASSWTGVDEQYF. DNA for the CDR3: TGCGCCAGCAGCTGGACAGGGGTCGACGAGCAGTACTTC.

V gene TRBV13 combines with J gene TRBJ2-5; possibly TRBD1 for D (5 bases). The CDR3 runs 15 residues. Germline values: CDR1 PRHDT, CDR2 FYEKMQ (reference sequence). The V end was cut by 4 bases, the J end by 5 bases, with 17 bases between. The CDR3 DNA reads TGTGCCAGCAGCTCCGACCTGGGCCCAGGGGAGACCCAGTACTTC. Translated: CASSSDLGPGETQYF.

The rearrangement links TRBV30 to TRBJ1-1; TRBD1 is a possible D gene (5 bases). CDR1 is GTSNPN and CDR2 is SVGIG in the germline V gene (reference sequence). The CDR3 consists of 13 residues. The V and J ends lost 0 bases and 10 bases respectively, with 15 bases between them. The CDR3 sequence is CAWSVTAGGSAFF. CDR3 in DNA: TGTGCCTGGAGTGTAACGGCGGGGGGGTCAGCTTTCTTT.